The 20 T cell receptor beta chains below all came from one sample that was sequenced in a study of CD8 T cells in Susac syndrome. Reverse transcription of about 0.45 to 1 ug RNA was performed with random hexamers. Each CDR3 protein gets one entry after TCRdb re-called the immunoSEQ multiplex PCR reads with MiXCR. This sample has some 200,000 distinct CDR3 sequences, with 90% to 95% found just once. The sequencing input was CD4+ T cells from PBMCs. The receptor set was obtained from a human donor with multiple sclerosis.

V usage is TRBV3-1 and J usage is TRBJ2-1; weak D call: TRBD2 (6 bases). Germline-derived CDR1 and CDR2 are LGHDT and YNNKEL (reference sequence). The CDR3 extends over 14 amino acids. Deletions cut 4 bases from V and 9 bases from J, with 16 bases between. The CDR3 DNA sequence: TGTGCCAGCAGCCCGGAGACTAGTAGCATTGAGCAGTTCTTC. It codes for CASSPETSSIEQFF.

A single count supports this clonotype. The chain combines TRBV10-3 with TRBJ2-1; tentative D call: TRBD1 (5 bases). Deletions cut 0 bases from V and 13 bases from J, with 10 bases between. This CDR3 contains 12 residues. Germline CDR1 is ENHRY and CDR2 is SYGVKD. The CDR3 DNA follows: TGTGCCATCAGTGAGTCCCAGGGATACCAGTTCTTC. This codes for CAISESQGYQFF.

The CDR3 sequence is CSARTGGSEQYF. DNA of the CDR3: TGCAGCGCCCGGACAGGGGGAAGCGAGCAGTACTTC. The chain has TRBV29-1 and TRBJ2-7; 10 nucleotides align to TRBD1. The V and J ends lost 7 bases and 6 bases, in that order; junction bases with no gene match: 6. Looked up from germline, CDR1 is SQVTM and CDR2 is ANQGSEA. The length of the CDR3 is 12 residues.

The chain uses TRBV2 and TRBJ1-5; D not resolved. The V end lost 7 bases, the J end lost 4 bases, and 8 bases lay between the germline ends. Germline V gives CDR1 SNHLY, CDR2 FYNNEI. This CDR3 is built from 12 residues. CDR3 coding DNA: TGTGCCAGCATTCAGAGGAATCAGCCCCAGCATTTT. It specifies CASIQRNQPQHF. Full variable domain (rest looked up from reference TRBV2 and TRBJ1-5): EPEVTQTPSHQVTQMGQEVILRCVPISNHLYFYWYRQILGQKVEFLVSFYNNEISEKSEIFDDQFSVERPDGSNFTLKIRSTKLEDSAMYFCASIQRNQPQHFGDGTRLSIL.

A single count supports this clonotype. The V gene is TRBV20-1, the J gene TRBJ2-1, with 11 bases that match TRBD2. Per the germline V gene, CDR1 is DFQATT and CDR2 is SNEGSKA (reference sequence). This CDR3 spans 17 amino acids. Trimming took 4 bases from V and 2 from J; bases not matched to a gene: 10. CDR3 nucleotides: TGCAGTGCTAAGGGGACTAGCGGCCAGGGGGCCTACAATGAGCAGTTCTTC. Amino acids: CSAKGTSGQGAYNEQFF.

In this sample, this clonotype turned up a few times. The J gene is TRBJ1-2, the V gene TRBV18; D unresolved. The V gene lost 3 bases and the J gene lost 2 bases, with 7 bases spanning the gap. Germline V CDR1 and CDR2: KGHSH, LQKENI. The CDR3 covers 13 residues. The CDR3 DNA reads as TGTGCCAGCTCACCGGACGGGAACTATGGCTACACCTTC. It codes for CASSPDGNYGYTF. Combining the CDR3 with reference TRBV18 and TRBJ1-2 gives the whole variable domain NAGVMQNPRHLVRRRGQEARLRCSPMKGHSHVYWYRQLPEEGLKFMVYLQKENIIDESGMPKERFSAEFPKEGPSILRIQQVVRGDSAAYFCASSPDGNYGYTFGSGTRLTVV.

The gene calls are TRBV28 and TRBJ2-3, with 8 bases that match TRBD2. Germline CDR1 MDHEN, CDR2 SYDVKM. Trimming at V came to 7 bases and at J to 3 bases, leaving 6 bases not matched to a gene. The CDR3 totals 14 residues. CDR3 DNA: TGTGCCAGCAATGGGGCGGGAGGTACAGATACGCAGTATTTT. It yields the protein CASNGAGGTDTQYF.

The rearrangement joins TRBV29-1 to TRBJ2-7, with D unresolved. The CDR3 runs 12 residues. V lost 6 bases, J lost 0 bases, and 9 bases lay in between. Germline V gene data show CDR1 as SQVTM and CDR2 as ANQGSEA. CDR3: CSVHSSSYEQYF. Here the CDR3 DNA reads TGCAGCGTGCACAGTAGCTCCTACGAGCAGTACTTC.

The chain links TRBV5-6 to TRBJ2-5; no definite D call. The CDR3 runs 12 residues. Germline CDR1 SGHDT, CDR2 YYEEEE. V lost 4 bases and J lost 7, with 11 bases in between. The CDR3 DNA reads TGTGCCAGCAGCCTGGGGTTGGGGACCCAGTACTTC. Its protein product is CASSLGLGTQYF.

This rearrangement joins TRBV20-1 to TRBJ2-1; D is unclear. Germline CDR1 and CDR2: DFQATT and SNEGSKA (reference sequence). V lost 4 bases and J lost 8, with 9 bases in between. There are 11 residues in the CDR3. The chain's CDR3 is CSAIFGDEQFF. The CDR3 region has the DNA TGCAGTGCTATTTTTGGCGATGAGCAGTTCTTC.

The rearrangement joins TRBV29-1 to TRBJ2-5; D is perhaps TRBD1 (5 bases). The CDR3 has 13 residues. Germline V gene lookup returns CDR1 SQVTM and CDR2 ANQGSEA. Trimming cost V 3 bases and J 7 bases, with 15 bases left between them. The chain's CDR3 is CSVEGWTRGTQYF. The CDR3 nucleotides are TGCAGCGTTGAGGGCTGGACAAGGGGGACCCAGTACTTC.

The rearrangement uses TRBV6-1 and TRBJ2-4, with D perhaps TRBD1 (6 bases). The V gene lost 11 bases and the J gene lost 6 bases, with 20 bases spanning the gap. The CDR3 length is 14 residues. Germline CDR1 and CDR2: MNHNS and SASEGT. CDR3 amino acids: CAGRQDLAANIQYF. CDR3 nucleotides: TGTGCCGGAAGACAGGACCTTGCGGCAAACATTCAGTACTTC.

The gene calls are TRBV20-1 and TRBJ2-1; no clear D gene. The V end lost 3 bases, the J end lost 8 bases, and 5 bases lay between the germline ends. Germline-derived CDR1 and CDR2 are DFQATT and SNEGSKA (reference sequence). This CDR3 region has 10 residues. Written as DNA, the CDR3 is TGCAGTGCTAGGAGGCATGAGCAGTTCTTC. Amino acids: CSARRHEQFF.

The V call is TRBV20-1, the J call TRBJ2-1; 9 bases map to TRBD2. Germline CDR1 DFQATT, CDR2 SNEGSKA (reference sequence). After removal of 5 bases from V and 7 bases from J, the junction contained 6 bases not matched to a gene. The CDR3 spans 13 residues. The CDR3 here is CSAAGLASNEQFF. In DNA, the CDR3 is TGCAGTGCTGCGGGACTAGCTTCAAATGAGCAGTTCTTC.

J is TRBJ1-2 and V is TRBV20-1; no reliable D call. This CDR3 is built from 11 residues. Per germline, CDR1 DFQATT and CDR2 SNEGSKA (reference sequence). V was clipped by 5 bases and J by 6 bases, with 10 bases between them. Here the CDR3 reads CSAFQLNGYTF. Here the CDR3 DNA reads TGCAGTGCTTTCCAGTTGAATGGCTACACCTTC.

V is TRBV12-3 or TRBV12-4 and J is TRBJ1-5; D might be TRBD1 (6 bases). With 7 bases removed from V and 5 bases from J, the gap between germline ends came to 21 bases. The CDR3 covers 16 residues. The CDR3 DNA sequence: TGTGCCAGCATAACCCGACGGGGGGCTGTTGATCAGCCCCAGCATTTT. It translates to CASITRRGAVDQPQHF.

The chain uses TRBV10-3 and TRBJ2-5; 8 nucleotides agree with TRBD1. V dropped 5 bases and J dropped 5; count of bases not matched to a gene: 7. The V gene's germline CDR1 is ENHRY and CDR2 SYGVKD. This CDR3 has 14 residues. The CDR3 loop reads CAISRDRPGETQYF. In DNA, the CDR3 is TGTGCCATCAGTCGGGACAGGCCGGGGGAGACCCAGTACTTC.

This clonotype was counted a single time. The chain combines TRBV30 with TRBJ2-7, with 10 bases fitting TRBD1. From germline, CDR1 is GTSNPN and CDR2 SVGIG (reference sequence). The CDR3 sequence is 16 residues long. V lost 0 bases, J lost 6 bases, and 11 bases stayed unmatched. CDR3 coding DNA: TGTGCCTGGAGTGTAGGGTGGGGACAGGGGAACCGCGAGCAGTACTTC. Amino acid sequence: CAWSVGWGQGNREQYF.

The chain joins TRBV30 to TRBJ1-1, with 7 positions matching TRBD1. The trim removed 6 bases at V and 4 bases at J, leaving 5 bases unmatched. The CDR3 is made up of 12 amino acids. Germline V lookup: CDR1 GTSNPN, CDR2 SVGIG (reference sequence). CDR3 sequence reads: CACERGRTEAFF. As DNA, the CDR3 is TGTGCCTGTGAGAGGGGGCGCACTGAAGCTTTCTTT.

The chain carries TRBV9 and TRBJ1-3; D is unresolved. CDR1 is SGDLS, CDR2 YYNGEE, per germline. Trimming took 3 bases from V and 0 from J, leaving 4 bases between them. The CDR3 loop spans 13 amino acids. Here the CDR3 DNA reads TGTGCCAGCAGCGGGGGCTCTGGAAACACCATATATTTT. Translation: CASSGGSGNTIYF.